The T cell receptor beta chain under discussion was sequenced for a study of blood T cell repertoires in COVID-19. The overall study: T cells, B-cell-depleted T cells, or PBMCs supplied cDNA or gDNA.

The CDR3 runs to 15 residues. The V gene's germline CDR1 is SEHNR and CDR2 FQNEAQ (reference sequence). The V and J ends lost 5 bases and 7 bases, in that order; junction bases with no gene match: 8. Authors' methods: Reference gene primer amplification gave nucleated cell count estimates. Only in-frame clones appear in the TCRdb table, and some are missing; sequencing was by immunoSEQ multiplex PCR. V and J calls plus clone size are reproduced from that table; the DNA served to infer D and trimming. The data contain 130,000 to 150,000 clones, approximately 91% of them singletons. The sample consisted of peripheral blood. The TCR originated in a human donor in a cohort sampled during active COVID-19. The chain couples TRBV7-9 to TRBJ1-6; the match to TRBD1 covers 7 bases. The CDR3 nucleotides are TGTGCCAGCAGCCAAGACAGGGCTGGGAATTCACCCCTCCACTTT. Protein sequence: CASSQDRAGNSPLHF. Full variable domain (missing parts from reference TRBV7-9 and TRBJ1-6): DTGVSQNPRHKITKRGQNVTFRCDPISEHNRLYWYRQTLGQGPEFLTYFQNEAQLEKSRLLSDRFSAERPKGSFSTLEIQRTEQGDSAMYLCASSQDRAGNSPLHFGNGTRLTVT.